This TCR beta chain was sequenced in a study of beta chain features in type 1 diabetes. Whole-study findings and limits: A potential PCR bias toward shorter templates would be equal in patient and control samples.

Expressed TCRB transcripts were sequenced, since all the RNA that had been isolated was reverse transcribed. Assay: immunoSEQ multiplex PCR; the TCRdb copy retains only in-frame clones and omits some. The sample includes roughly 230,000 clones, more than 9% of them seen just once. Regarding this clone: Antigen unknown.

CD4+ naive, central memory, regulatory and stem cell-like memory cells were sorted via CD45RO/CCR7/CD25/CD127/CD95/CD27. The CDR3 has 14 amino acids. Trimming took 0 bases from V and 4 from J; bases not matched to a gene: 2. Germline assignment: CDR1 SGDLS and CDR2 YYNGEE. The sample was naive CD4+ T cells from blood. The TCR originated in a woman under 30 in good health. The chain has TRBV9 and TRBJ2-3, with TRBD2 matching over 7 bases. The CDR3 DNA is TGTGCCAGCAGCGTAGCGAGCGGGGCAGATACGCAGTATTTT. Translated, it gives CASSVASGADTQYF.